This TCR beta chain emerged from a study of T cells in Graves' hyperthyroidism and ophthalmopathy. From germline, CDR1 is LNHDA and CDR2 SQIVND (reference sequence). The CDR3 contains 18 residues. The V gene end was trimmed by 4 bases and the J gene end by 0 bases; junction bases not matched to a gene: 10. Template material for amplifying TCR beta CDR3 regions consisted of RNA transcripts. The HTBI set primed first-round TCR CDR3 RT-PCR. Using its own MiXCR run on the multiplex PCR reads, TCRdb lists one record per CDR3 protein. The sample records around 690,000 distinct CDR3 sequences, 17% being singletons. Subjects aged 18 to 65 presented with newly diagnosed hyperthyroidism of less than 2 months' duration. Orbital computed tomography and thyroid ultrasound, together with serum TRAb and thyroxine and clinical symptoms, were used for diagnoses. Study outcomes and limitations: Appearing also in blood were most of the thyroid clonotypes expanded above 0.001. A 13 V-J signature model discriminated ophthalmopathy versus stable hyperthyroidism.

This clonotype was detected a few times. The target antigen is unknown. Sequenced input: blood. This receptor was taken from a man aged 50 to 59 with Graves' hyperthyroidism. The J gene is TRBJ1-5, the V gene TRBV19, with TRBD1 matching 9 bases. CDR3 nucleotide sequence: TGTGCCAGTAGTACCCGGGGACAGGGTCCGTATAGCAATCAGCCCCAGCATTTT. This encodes CASSTRGQGPYSNQPQHF.